These T cell receptor beta chains were read from a single sample in a study of CD8+CD57+ T cells in acquired aplastic anemia. In TCRdb, the reads were re-called with MiXCR into one record per CDR3 protein. Among around 250,000 distinct CDR3 sequences, approximately 82% were seen once, and the ten largest hold approximately 40%. Specimen: sorted CD4+, CD8+, or CD8+CD57+ T cells (not recorded which) from PBMCs. Receptors were obtained from a human donor with aplastic anemia. CDR3s include the opening cysteine and the closing phenylalanine or tryptophan. A D gene is named only where the DNA matches it firmly. A row's size may be missing; if present it is once, few, many or a size class.

v_call,j_call,clone_size,d_call,cdr3_aa,cdr3_nt
TRBV2,TRBJ2-3,NA,NA,CASSYAGGADNEYF,TGTGCCAGCAGCTACGCGGGCGGTGCCGACAATGAGTATTTC
TRBV9,TRBJ2-3,NA,TRBD2,CASSVERGNSEQF,TGTGCCAGCAGCGTAGAGCGGGGAAATAGCGAGCAGTTT
TRBV7-6,TRBJ2-5,few,NA,CASSSYRDTEGTQYF,TGTGCCAGCAGCTCATACCGGGACACAGAAGGGACCCAGTACTTC
TRBV13,TRBJ1-4,NA,NA,CASSLVAW,TGTGCCAGCAGCTTAGTGGCCTGG
TRBV7-2,TRBJ1-2,NA,NA,CASSFKPDGTALYTF,TGTGCCAGCAGCTTTAAACCAGACGGCACCGCCCTTTACACCTTC
TRBV6-5,TRBJ1-6,NA,NA,CASSYSMGRFPSPLHF,TGTGCCAGCAGTTACTCGATGGGCAGGTTCCCTTCACCCCTCCACTTT
TRBV7-2,TRBJ2-5,NA,NA,CASSSGGGGEETQYF,TGTGCCAGCAGCTCAGGGGGCGGGGGAGAGGAGACCCAGTACTTC
TRBV10-3,TRBJ2-7,NA,TRBD2,CAISILAGGTYEQYF,TGTGCCATCAGTATACTAGCGGGCGGTACCTACGAGCAGTACTTC
TRBV25-1,TRBJ2-7,NA,NA,CASSASGRGREQYF,TGTGCCAGCAGTGCTAGTGGCAGGGGCCGGGAGCAGTACTTC
TRBV9,TRBJ2-1,NA,NA,CASSGRVRQGGYTEAFF,TGTGCCAGCAGCGGGAGGGTCCGACAGGGAGGATACACTGAGGCGTTCTTC
TRBV7-8,TRBJ1-2,once,NA,CASSLAWGEHGYTF,TGTGCCAGCAGCTTGGCCTGGGGGGAACATGGCTACACCTTC
TRBV12-3/TRBV12-4,TRBJ2-6,many,NA,CASSPLPRAPDSGANVLTF,TGTGCCAGCAGTCCCCTACCCAGGGCCCCTGACTCTGGGGCCAACGTCCTGACTTTC
TRBV19,TRBJ2-5,once,NA,CASSPLVVSETQYF,TGTGCCAGTAGTCCCTTGGTAGTCTCGGAGACCCAGTACTTC
TRBV20-1,TRBJ2-3,NA,NA,CSASPGTSDTQYF,TGCAGTGCTAGTCCCGGGACCTCAGATACGCAGTATTTT
TRBV7-3,TRBJ1-1,NA,NA,CASSSGDRGAEAFF,TGTGCCAGCAGCTCAGGGGATCGCGGTGCTGAAGCTTTCTTT
TRBV9,TRBJ1-1,NA,NA,CASSVSVIGKGSPFF,TGTGCCAGCAGCGTAAGTGTGATAGGGAAAGGTTCACCTTTCTTT
TRBV7-2,TRBJ2-3,once,TRBD1,CASSSTPGQGTYDF,TGTGCCAGCAGCTCCACGCCGGGACAGGGGACGTATGACTTT